This T cell receptor (beta chain) was found in a study of PD-1 blockade in classical Hodgkin lymphoma (dated by TCRdb to the early 2020s). Background on the whole study: Nivolumab dosing was 3 mg/kg intravenously every 2 weeks, continuing until either disease progression or unacceptable toxicity. The study used CyTOF and TCR beta sequencing to define a peripheral blood immune signature of response to PD-1 blockade in classical Hodgkin lymphoma.

In the paper's terms, the time point label means: cycle 4 day 1 (C4D1), after 6 weeks of nivolumab. Every trial patient had relapsed after autologous stem cell transplantation, and cohorts A, B and C differed in prior brentuximab vedotin exposure. The trial cohort comprised a few dozen patients with relapsed/refractory classical Hodgkin lymphoma whose best overall responses were complete response, partial response or progressive disease. Trial patients were treated with single-agent nivolumab in the multi-cohort phase II CheckMate 205 trial. An independent review committee assessed best overall response by applying the 2007 International Working Group response criteria. PBMCs from the trial were collected at three points: immediately before nivolumab initiation (C1D1), and during therapy at cycle 2 day 1 and cycle 4 day 1. Peripheral blood was collected in 8 mL Vacutainer Cell Preparation Tubes, from which PBMCs were isolated by centrifugation and then cryopreserved.

The investigation overall reported the following: Lower diversity was observed in patients in whom nivolumab was started less than 1 year after ASCT, and these patients were excluded from later analyses so that confounding by immune reconstitution would be avoided. Trial patients with a complete response had baseline diversity similar to that of newly diagnosed patients, while partial responders and progressors had significantly lower diversity. Baseline TCR diversity was reported to be lower in newly diagnosed patients than in healthy donors and to be lower still in relapsed/refractory patients. The study was limited to a single clinical trial cohort, and causes of repertoire differences, possibly disease activity or prior therapy, remained undefined. CD4+ but not CD8+ TCR diversity rose significantly by C4D1 (p=0.0027 vs p=0.16), most apparent in complete responders (p=0.02).

CDR1 and CDR2 are read off the germline V gene as SGHRS and YFSETQ. The CDR3 holds 13 amino acids from the cysteine to the phenylalanine. The only DNA kept is the CDR3, 39 bases in frame from the first base. V is clipped by 4 bases and J by 0 bases, and the sequence between their germline boundaries is 7 bases long. Of note for this clone: Its antigen is currently not known. Base qualities are missing; no much larger clone stands one base away.

The Qiagen DNeasy kit was used to extract genomic DNA both from unsorted PBMCs and from the negatively selected CD4+ and CD8+ fractions. Amplification of TCR beta CDR3 regions was done by immunoSEQ multiplex PCR with primers that anneal to V and J segments. A synthetic immune receptor repertoire was used to minimize amplification bias, and remaining bias was computationally removed after sequencing. As for how the authors treated the data: Custom Python scripts were used to quantify repertoire diversity as the Shannon entropy index. Unsorted, CD4+ and CD8+ repertoires were analyzed separately, except in combined analyses where CD4+ and CD8+ sequences were merged in silico. Clonal expansion was defined as at least a 2-fold frequency increase after treatment relative to C1D1, with a pseudocount of 0.5 for undetected baseline clones. Clones with 0 or 1 copy at C1D1 were defined as singleton clones, while clones with 2 or more copies were defined as non-singleton clones. Clones expanded in unsorted samples were assigned a CD4+, CD8+ or unknown annotation through matching of protein sequences in sorted samples from the same patient. Wilcoxon tests on paired samples were used to test diversity changes from C1D1 to C4D1. TCRdb obtained this table from immuneACCESS and retained in-frame rearrangements with V and J assigned. These tables miss some clones; where compared with another copy, unresolved V genes account for less than half of the shortfall, and the remainder is unexplained. V and J calls and clone size are copied from that table; D and trimming were computed from the DNA. The sample table holds under 80,000 clones, of which about 85% were seen once. The ten most abundant clones make up less than 9% of the sample.

The chain employs TRBV5-1 and TRBJ1-1, and perhaps TRBD1 as D gene, on 6 matching bases. This sequence was found in a human donor with classical Hodgkin lymphoma. The sequenced sample was peripheral blood mononuclear cells (PBMCs), obtained before the fourth cycle of nivolumab. The CDR3 has the sequence CASSEGVNTEAFF. The DNA sequence is TGCGCCAGCAGCGAGGGGGTGAACACTGAAGCTTTCTTT.